A selection of T cell receptor beta chains follows, all from one sample in a study of healthy donors' naive CD4 and CD8 T cells. Each CDR3 protein is one row after TCRdb ran MiXCR on the reads. The table shows roughly 200,000 distinct CDR3 sequences, with around 70% occurring only once. The sequenced material came from naive CD4+ and CD8+ T cells sorted from blood, pooled from several donors. Receptors originate from a pool of human donors in good health; the sample pools cells from several healthy donors. The CDR3 runs from the conserved cysteine through the conserved F or W. A D gene is named only where the DNA matches it firmly. Some rows have no size entry. The others give once, few or many, or a class for an expanded clone.

v_gene	d_gene	abundance	j_gene	CDR3nt	CDR3aa
TRBV20-1	TRBD2	NA	TRBJ2-5	TGCAGTGCCGCAGCGGGGCAAGAGACCCAGTACTTC	CSAAAGQETQYF
TRBV7-6	TRBD1	once	TRBJ2-7	TGTGCCAGCAGCTTAGCTTCGACAGGGTCCACCTACGAGCAGTACTTC	CASSLASTGSTYEQYF
TRBV29-1	NA	NA	TRBJ2-1	TGCAGCGTGGGGGGCGGGTGGGAGCAGTTCTTC	CSVGGGWEQFF
TRBV10-3	NA	NA	TRBJ1-5	TGTGCCATCACTGAGACGGTGGATCAGCCCCAGCATTTT	CAITETVDQPQHF
TRBV6-5	TRBD1	NA	TRBJ2-2	TGTGCCAGCAGCACAGGGGTAGCGAACACCGGGGAGCTGTTTTTT	CASSTGVANTGELFF
TRBV6-1	NA	NA	TRBJ2-3	TGTGCCAGCAGTGTGTTAGGAACCACAGATACGCAGTATTTT	CASSVLGTTDTQYF
TRBV30	NA	NA	TRBJ2-2	TGTGCCTGGAGTCTCGGCACCGGGGAGCTGTTTTTT	CAWSLGTGELFF
TRBV10-3	TRBD1	few	TRBJ1-6	TGTGCCATCAGTGAGTGGGGACAGCTACTCCACTTT	CAISEWGQLLHF
TRBV6-1	NA	NA	TRBJ1-1	TGTGCCAGTCAATTAAAGAGGGCGAACACTGAAGCTTTCTTT	CASQLKRANTEAFF
TRBV29-1	TRBD1	few	TRBJ1-1	TGCAGCTTCTACTCCGGGACAGACAACACTGAAGCTTTCTTT	CSFYSGTDNTEAFF
TRBV19	NA	once	TRBJ1-5	TGTGCCAGTACAAACGATCCAGGGGCAGGTCAGCCCCAGCATTTT	CASTNDPGAGQPQHF
TRBV10-3	NA	NA	TRBJ2-1	TGTGCCATCAGTGAACGGCGGCCAATATCGAACAATGAGCAGTTCTTC	CAISERRPISNNEQFF
TRBV6-2/TRBV6-3	NA	NA	TRBJ2-4	TGTGCCAGCAGTAACCGACAGTCACTAGCCAAAAACATTCAGTACTTC	CASSNRQSLAKNIQYF
TRBV12-3/TRBV12-4	NA	few	TRBJ1-1	TGTGCCAGCAGTGACGGTATGAACACTGAAGCTTTCTTT	CASSDGMNTEAFF
TRBV29-1	NA	once	TRBJ1-1	TGCAGCGTTGAACAGTTTTCGGGAGCTTTCTTT	CSVEQFSGAFF
TRBV6-5	NA	NA	TRBJ1-1	TGTGCCAGCAGTTACACCGGGGGGCGGACGTCTGAAGCTTTCTTT	CASSYTGGRTSEAFF
TRBV29-1	TRBD1	NA	TRBJ1-2	TGCAGCGCTGACAGGGGGCGCGAAGGCTACACCTTC	CSADRGREGYTF
TRBV6-6	NA	NA	TRBJ2-1	TGTGCCACGTCCTGGGGGAATGAGCAGTTCTTC	CATSWGNEQFF
TRBV29-1	NA	NA	TRBJ1-2	TGCAGCGGTACAGGCCTAAACTGGGGCTACACCTTC	CSGTGLNWGYTF
TRBV6-5	TRBD1	NA	TRBJ1-2	TGTGCCAGCAGTGTCCAAGGGACAGGGGGGAGCGATGGCTACACCTTC	CASSVQGTGGSDGYTF
TRBV27	NA	NA	TRBJ1-1	TGTGCCAGCAGTTCGCCGGCCCTGAACACTGAAGCTTTCTTT	CASSSPALNTEAFF
TRBV29-1	NA	NA	TRBJ2-3	TGCAGCGAGAAACAATTAAAGCGGGTTACGCCTGGGGCAGATACGCAGTATTTT	CSEKQLKRVTPGADTQYF
TRBV29-1	TRBD2	NA	TRBJ2-5	TGCAGCGTTGCCCCTCGACTAGCGGGGGGAGGGGAGACCCAGTACTTC	CSVAPRLAGGGETQYF
TRBV19	NA	NA	TRBJ2-1	TGTGCCAGTAGTATAGCCCCGACTAATGAGCAGTTCTTC	CASSIAPTNEQFF
TRBV6-5	TRBD1	NA	TRBJ1-1	TGTGCCAGCAACGCCCGTGGGACAGGGGCGACTGAAGCTTTCTTT	CASNARGTGATEAFF
TRBV27	TRBD2	NA	TRBJ2-7	TGTGCCAGCAGTTTACTCCCGGGAGGGCCTTTTTCCGAGCAGTACTTC	CASSLLPGGPFSEQYF
TRBV12-3/TRBV12-4	NA	NA	TRBJ2-1	TGTGCCAGTCCCGGCAGGCCGAGACAGGCGGACAATGAGCAGTTCTTC	CASPGRPRQADNEQFF
TRBV11-3	NA	NA	TRBJ1-2	TGTGCCAGCAGCTTCAGGAGGAAGACGCACGATGGCTACACCTTC	CASSFRRKTHDGYTF
TRBV29-1	NA	few	TRBJ1-1	TGCAGCGTTTACCGGGTTTACGCTGAAGCTTTCTTT	CSVYRVYAEAFF
TRBV6-5	NA	few	TRBJ1-1	TGTGCCAGCAGTTACTCGTCAATCACTGAAGCTTTCTTT	CASSYSSITEAFF
TRBV5-4	NA	NA	TRBJ1-2	TGTGCCAGCAGCTTGGAACAGGGATCAGACTTCTATGGCTACACCTTC	CASSLEQGSDFYGYTF
TRBV6-6	NA	NA	TRBJ1-3	TGTGCCAGCAGTTACTCTGACCGGGTGACCTCTGGAAACACCATATATTTT	CASSYSDRVTSGNTIYF
TRBV11-1	NA	NA	TRBJ2-4	TGTGCCAGCAGGTCCCGGACGTCCGAGAACATTCAGTACTTC	CASRSRTSENIQYF
TRBV24-1	TRBD1	NA	TRBJ2-1	TGTGCCACCACCCCTTCGGACAGGGGATCCTACAATGAGCAGTTCTTC	CATTPSDRGSYNEQFF
TRBV15	NA	few	TRBJ1-5	TGTGCCACCAGCAGAGATCAGGGAAGCAATCAGCCCCAGCATTTT	CATSRDQGSNQPQHF